The sequence of this TCR beta chain was determined in a study of shared clonotypes between healthy human individuals. It was CD45RO-negative cells, positively selected for CCR7, that made up naive CD8 cells, with terminally differentiated effector memory CD45RA+ cells excluded. Study conclusions and caveats: With a handful of donors compared, around 5.4% of naive CD4 clonotypes were shared.

The sample holds a few counts of this clone. What it recognizes is unknown. It was across several immunoSEQ plates that each subset's genomic DNA was evenly split. In the authors' workflow: ImmunoSEQ supplied junction-only sequences lacking quality scores, so filtering was different. Only in-frame clones appear in the TCRdb table, and some are missing; sequencing was by immunoSEQ multiplex PCR. The D gene and trimming were derived from the DNA, and the V and J assignments and clone size from that table. The data contain about 590,000 clones, 95% of them singletons. The CDR3 consists of 15 residues. Germline CDR1 reads MGHDK; CDR2 reads SYGVNS. Trimming stripped 4 bases from V and 2 bases from J, with 15 bases between.

The chain combines TRBV25-1 with TRBJ2-7; possible D gene TRBD2, 6 bases. Sequenced material: naive CD8+ T cells sorted from blood. The TCR was taken from a woman aged 25-40 years in good health. In DNA form, the CDR3 reads TGTGCCAGCAGTGGGGGACTCTCGGGGGCCTACGAGCAGTACTTC. It translates to CASSGGLSGAYEQYF.